What follows is one T cell receptor (beta chain) and its context. The data originate from a study of control samples from healthy donors and cancer patients. Assay used: immunoSEQ multiplex PCR; TCRdb lists only in-frame clones, some missing. The repertoire holds roughly 88,000 clones, with 91% as singletons. CDR3 length equals 13 residues. The J segment lost 4 bases and the V segment lost 6 bases, leaving 1 base of the junction unmatched. From germline, CDR1 is MRHNA and CDR2 SNTAGT. This clonotype originated in a man in his forties or fifties in good health. The sequencing input was blood. The rearrangement joins TRBV6-4 to TRBJ2-3; 10 nucleotides line up with TRBD1. The CDR3: CASRGQGSDTQYF. Here the CDR3 DNA reads TGTGCCAGCAGGGGACAGGGGTCAGATACGCAGTATTTT.